This TCR beta chain was recorded in a study of T cells in Graves' hyperthyroidism and ophthalmopathy. Study information: Blood from the periphery was taken at initial diagnosis, before any treatment. Study-wide findings and caveats: Most clonotypes expanded in thyroid above 0.001 were likewise present in blood.

Subjects aged 18 to 65 presented with newly diagnosed hyperthyroidism of less than 2 months' duration. In its sample, this clonotype was seen many times. Its antigen is still unknown. The CDR3 consists of 12 residues. V was clipped by 7 bases and J by 1 base, with 10 bases between them. CDR1 is DFQATT and CDR2 is SNEGSKA in the germline V gene (reference sequence). Amplified TCR beta CDR3 regions came from RNA transcripts. TCR CDR3 regions were first amplified by RT-PCR with HTBI primers. One entry per CDR3 protein, called by TCRdb with MiXCR from the multiplex PCR reads. Here the sample spans 650,000 to 750,000 distinct CDR3 sequences, around 13% being singletons.

This TCR was sampled from a woman aged 18-29 years with Graves' hyperthyroidism. The sequenced sample consisted of blood. This sequence joins TRBV20-1 and TRBJ1-1, with a possible D match to TRBD1 (6 bases). CDR3 DNA: TGCAGTGAGGGCAGGGGGAACACTGAAGCTTTCTTT. Amino acid sequence: CSEGRGNTEAFF.